The TCR beta chain under discussion was sequenced for a study of blood T cell repertoires in COVID-19. V gave up 6 bases and J gave up 10 bases, with 13 bases separating them. The CDR3 covers 11 residues. Per the germline V gene, CDR1 is DFQATT and CDR2 is SNEGSKA (reference sequence). Sequenced by immunoSEQ multiplex PCR; TCRdb stores in-frame clones only, minus some. The data contain roughly 110,000 clones, roughly 88% of them seen just once; the ten biggest clones take up 8% to 8.5%. The chain carries TRBV20-1 and TRBJ2-1; D unresolved. The receptor comes from a woman between 65 and 79 years old who had recovered from COVID-19. The sequencing input was peripheral blood. In DNA form, the CDR3 reads TGCAGTGCCAAATCCACTTGGGAGCAGTTCTTC. The encoded protein is CSAKSTWEQFF.